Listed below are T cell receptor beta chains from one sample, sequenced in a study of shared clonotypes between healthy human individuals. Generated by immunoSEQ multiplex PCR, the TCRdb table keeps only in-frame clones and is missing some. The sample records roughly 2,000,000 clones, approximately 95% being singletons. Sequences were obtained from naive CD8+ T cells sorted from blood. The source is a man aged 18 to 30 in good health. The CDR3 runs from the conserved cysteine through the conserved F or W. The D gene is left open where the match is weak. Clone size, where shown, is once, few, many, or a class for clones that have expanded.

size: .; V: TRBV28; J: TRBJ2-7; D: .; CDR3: CASSLLAISYEQYF; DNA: TGTGCCAGCAGTTTATTAGCGATCTCCTACGAGCAGTACTTC
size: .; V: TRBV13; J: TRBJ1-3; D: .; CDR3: CASSLGGVGNTIYF; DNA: TGTGCCAGCAGCCTCGGGGGGGTAGGAAACACCATATATTTT
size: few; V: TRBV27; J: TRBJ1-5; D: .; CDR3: CASSKTDSNQPQHF; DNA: TGTGCCAGCAGTAAGACAGATAGCAATCAGCCCCAGCATTTT
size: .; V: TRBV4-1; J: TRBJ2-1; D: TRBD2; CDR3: CASSFRPSSSGSWDEQFF; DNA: TGCGCCAGCAGCTTCCGGCCTAGCTCTAGCGGGAGTTGGGATGAGCAGTTCTTC
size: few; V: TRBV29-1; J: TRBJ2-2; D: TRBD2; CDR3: CSVEREDTGELFF; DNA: TGCAGCGTGGAGCGGGAGGACACCGGGGAGCTGTTTTTT
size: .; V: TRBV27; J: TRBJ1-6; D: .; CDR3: CASSLVNYNSPLHF; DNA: TGTGCCAGCAGTTTAGTAAACTATAATTCACCCCTCCACTTT
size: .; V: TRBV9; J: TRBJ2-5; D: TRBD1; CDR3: CASSAGGQAESGAQYF; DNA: TGTGCCAGCAGCGCCGGGGGACAGGCCGAGTCTGGGGCCCAGTACTTC
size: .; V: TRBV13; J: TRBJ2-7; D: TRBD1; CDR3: CASKFRDRDTYEQYF; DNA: TGTGCCAGCAAATTCCGGGACAGGGATACCTACGAGCAGTACTTC
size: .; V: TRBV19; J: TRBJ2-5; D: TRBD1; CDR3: CASSLSGQKETQYF; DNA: TGTGCCAGTAGTCTATCGGGACAGAAAGAGACCCAGTACTTC
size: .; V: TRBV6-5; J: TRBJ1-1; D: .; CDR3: CASSYSIGPTGLEAFF; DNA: TGTGCCAGCAGTTACTCGATAGGCCCCACAGGTTTGGAAGCTTTCTTT
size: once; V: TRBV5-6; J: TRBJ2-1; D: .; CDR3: CASSLALEGFYNEQFF; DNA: TGTGCCAGCAGCTTGGCCTTGGAGGGCTTCTACAATGAGCAGTTCTTC
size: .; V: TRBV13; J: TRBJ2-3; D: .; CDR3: CASSFTRDTQYF; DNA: TGTGCCAGCAGCTTTACTCGCGATACGCAGTATTTT
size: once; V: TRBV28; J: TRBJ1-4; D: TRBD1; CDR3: CASSLTGVVATNEKLFF; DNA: TGTGCCAGCAGCCTTACAGGGGTCGTAGCAACTAATGAAAAACTGTTTTTT
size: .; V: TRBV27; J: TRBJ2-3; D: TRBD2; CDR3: CASSHHPRLAVRETQYF; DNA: TGTGCCAGCAGTCACCACCCTCGACTAGCGGTGAGGGAGACGCAGTATTTT
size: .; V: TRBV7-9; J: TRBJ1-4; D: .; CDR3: CASSVGQWDEKLFF; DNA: TGTGCCAGCAGCGTCGGACAGTGGGATGAAAAACTGTTTTTT
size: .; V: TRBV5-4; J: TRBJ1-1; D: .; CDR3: CASSPPFVQGFTSITEAFF; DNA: TGTGCCAGCAGCCCGCCGTTCGTTCAGGGTTTTACTTCGATTACTGAAGCTTTCTTT
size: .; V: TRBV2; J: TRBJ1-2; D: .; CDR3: CASRLTESYGYTF; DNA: TGTGCCAGCAGATTGACAGAAAGCTATGGCTACACCTTC
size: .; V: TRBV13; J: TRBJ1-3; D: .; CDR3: CASSFESGNTIYF; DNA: TGTGCCAGCAGCTTCGAGTCTGGAAACACCATATATTTT
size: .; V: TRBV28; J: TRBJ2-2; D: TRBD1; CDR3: CASSLLGTGGDGELFF; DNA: TGTGCCAGCAGCTTGCTCGGGACAGGGGGGGACGGGGAGCTGTTTTTT
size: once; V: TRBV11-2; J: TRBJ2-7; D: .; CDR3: CASALRRGPSEQYF; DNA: TGTGCCAGCGCCTTGAGGAGGGGGCCCTCCGAGCAGTACTTC
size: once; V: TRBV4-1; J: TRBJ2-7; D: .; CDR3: CASRQEPSGGTYEQYF; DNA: TGCGCCAGCAGGCAAGAACCCTCCGGGGGAACCTACGAGCAGTACTTC
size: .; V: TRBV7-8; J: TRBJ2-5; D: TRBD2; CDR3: CASSLGLAGENQETQYF; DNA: TGTGCCAGCAGCTTAGGACTAGCGGGCGAGAACCAAGAGACCCAGTACTTC
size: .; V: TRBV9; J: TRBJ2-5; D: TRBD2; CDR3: CASSVESSGGIETQYF; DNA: TGTGCCAGCAGCGTAGAGTCTAGCGGGGGGATAGAGACCCAGTACTTC
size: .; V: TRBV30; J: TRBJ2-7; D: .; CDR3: CAWSEGVHEQYF; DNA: TGTGCCTGGAGTGAGGGGGTCCACGAGCAGTACTTC
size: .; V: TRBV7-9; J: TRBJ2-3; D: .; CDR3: CASSFPSQEPDTQYF; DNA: TGTGCCAGCAGCTTCCCTAGCCAGGAACCAGATACGCAGTATTTT
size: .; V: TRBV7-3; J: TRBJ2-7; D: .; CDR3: CASSLTGLAPSYEQYF; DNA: TGTGCCAGCAGCTTAACGGGGCTAGCGCCTTCCTACGAGCAGTACTTC
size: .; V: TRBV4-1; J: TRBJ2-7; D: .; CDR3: CASSHDVSYEQYF; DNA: TGCGCCAGCAGCCATGACGTATCCTACGAGCAGTACTTC
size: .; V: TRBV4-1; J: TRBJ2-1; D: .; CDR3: CASSPVQLPKDNEQFF; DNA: TGCGCCAGCAGCCCCGTTCAACTGCCTAAGGACAATGAGCAGTTCTTC